This TCR beta chain was found in a study of blood T cell repertoires in COVID-19 (dated by TCRdb to about 2020). Looking at the study overall: The collaborator samples originated in the United States, Italy and Spain and spanned the acute and convalescent phases of COVID-19. Sample metadata almost always included a de-identified subject ID, COVID-19 status, age in years and sex. The repertoires were made available in a free public database intended to serve as a resource for research on the immune response to SARS-CoV-2. The samples were drawn from the first 160 participants of the ongoing ImmuneRACE study and from some 1,300 subjects provided by 6 global collaborators. Deeply sampled blood TCRbeta repertoires from subjects exposed to, actively infected with, or recovered from COVID-19 were included in the dataset. Where available, HLA class I and class II types were taken from metadata supplied by the sample provider and were not determined by assay-based typing. The prospective study material was composed of cDNA or gDNA derived from T cells, B-cell-depleted T cells, or PBMCs. Points the paper makes about the study in general: The quantity of clinical and demographic metadata differed by source and by participant and was supplied without curation.

In Seattle, one collaborating source enrolled patients while the infection was active and tracked those patients longitudinally over the course of disease. The collaborating institutions used their own protocols to collect whole blood in K2EDTA tubes. For TCRbeta analysis, collaborators shipped samples in one of three forms: frozen whole blood, isolated PBMCs, or DNA extracted from either of those sample types. Trimming at the junction amounts to 4 bases on V and 4 bases on J, and the germline ends lie 26 bases apart. The cysteine opens and the phenylalanine closes a CDR3 of 18 amino acids. Only the CDR3 part of the read is kept: 54 bases, read in frame from the first base. The germline V gene (reference sequence) supplies CDR1 GTSNPN and CDR2 SVGIG. Only one count was recorded for this clone. What antigen it recognizes has not been identified. No base qualities exist here, and no much larger clone lies one base off it.

TCRbeta CDR3 regions were amplified from genomic DNA by means of the immunoSEQ Assay, a bias-controlled multiplex PCR. As for the authors' bioinformatics: The number of nucleated cells in each sample was estimated from the amplification of reference gene primers within the assay. Sequence reads were collapsed and filtered to measure the absolute abundance of every unique TCRbeta CDR3 rearrangement. For each sample, productive Simpson clonality was calculated as the square root of Simpson's diversity index across productive rearrangements. What TCRdb holds here is the immuneACCESS table cut down to in-frame rearrangements. Part of the clones is not present; checked against another copy, under half of the missing clones reflect an unresolved V gene, and the others are unexplained. V, J and clone size reflect that table, while D and trimming were determined from the DNA. Here the sample has about 480,000 clones; 80% to 90% occur a single time. 0.9% of the sample lies in the top ten.

Sample: peripheral blood. This TCR was recovered from a man younger than 30 with COVID-19, enrolled during active disease. This chain joins TRBV30 to TRBJ2-4; the D gene is perhaps TRBD2, on 7 matching bases. DNA sequence: TGTGCCTGGAAGCCGGCCGGAGGGGGTAGCGGGCATAAAAACATTCAGTACTTC. Its protein reads: CAWKPAGGGSGHKNIQYF.